This T cell receptor (beta chain) was captured in a study of blood T cell repertoires in COVID-19. Study as a whole: Spain, Italy and the United States supplied samples that represented acute and convalescent COVID-19. Sources were T cells, B-cell-depleted T cells, or PBMCs; the material itself was cDNA or gDNA.

The CDR3 consists of 14 residues. Germline V CDR1 and CDR2: ENHRY, SYGVKD. V was trimmed by 6 bases and J by 4 bases, leaving 12 bases between them. Under the authors' procedure: Estimated nucleated cell counts came from reference gene primer amplification. Sequencing used immunoSEQ multiplex PCR; TCRdb keeps in-frame clones, though not all of them. The V and J calls and clone size come from that table; D and trimming were worked out from the DNA. The profile shows 200,000 to 300,000 clones, around 90% of them singletons. This clone appeared a single time. The sequencing sample was made of peripheral blood. This chain connects TRBV10-3 to TRBJ2-2; tentative D call: TRBD1 (6 bases). The receptor's source is a woman aged 40-49 years with acute or convalescent COVID-19. The CDR3 DNA is TGTGCCATCAGGGGGGCCGTGGGCACCGGGGAGCTGTTTTTT. Protein product: CAIRGAVGTGELFF.